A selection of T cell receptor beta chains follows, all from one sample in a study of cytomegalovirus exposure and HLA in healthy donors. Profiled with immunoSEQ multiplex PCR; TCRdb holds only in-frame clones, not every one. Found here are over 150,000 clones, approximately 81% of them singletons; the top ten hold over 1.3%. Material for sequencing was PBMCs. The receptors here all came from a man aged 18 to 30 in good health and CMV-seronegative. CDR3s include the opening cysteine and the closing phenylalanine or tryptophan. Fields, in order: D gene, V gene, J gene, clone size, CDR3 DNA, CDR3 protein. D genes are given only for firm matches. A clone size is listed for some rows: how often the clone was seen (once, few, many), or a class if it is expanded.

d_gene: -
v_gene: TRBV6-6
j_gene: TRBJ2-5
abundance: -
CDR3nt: TGTGCCAGCACCACCGATCGGAGGGGGGGAGAGACCCAGTACTTC
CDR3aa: CASTTDRRGGETQYF

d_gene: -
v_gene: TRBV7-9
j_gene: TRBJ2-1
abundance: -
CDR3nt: TGTTCCAGCAGCTCGTATCACAGGGTCCGTTTGCCCTACAATGAGCAGTTCTTC
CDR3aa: CSSSSYHRVRLPYNEQFF

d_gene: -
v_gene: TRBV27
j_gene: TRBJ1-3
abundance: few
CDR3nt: TGTGCCAGCAGTCGCCGGGTCGGAAACACCATATATTTT
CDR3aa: CASSRRVGNTIYF

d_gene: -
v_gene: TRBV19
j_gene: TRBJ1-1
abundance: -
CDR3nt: TGCGCCAGTAGGCCACTCCTAAGGGGCACTGAAGCTTTCTTT
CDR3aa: CASRPLLRGTEAFF

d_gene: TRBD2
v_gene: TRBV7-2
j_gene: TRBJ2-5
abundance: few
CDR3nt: TGTGCCAGCAGCTTAATCCTAGCGGGAGAGGGGGAGACCCAGTACTTC
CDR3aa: CASSLILAGEGETQYF

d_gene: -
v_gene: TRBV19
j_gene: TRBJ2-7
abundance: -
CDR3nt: TGTGCCAGTAGCAGGGACAAGTTCTCCTACGAGCAGTACTTC
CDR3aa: CASSRDKFSYEQYF

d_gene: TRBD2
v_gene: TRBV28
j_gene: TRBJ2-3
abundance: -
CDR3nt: TGTGCCAGCAGTTTTGAGCGGGAGTATACAGATACGCAGTATTTT
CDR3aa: CASSFEREYTDTQYF

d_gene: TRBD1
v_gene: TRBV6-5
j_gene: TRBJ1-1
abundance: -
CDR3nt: TGTGCCAGCAGTACCTGGACAGGGAAGTGGACTGAAGCTTTCTTT
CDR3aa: CASSTWTGKWTEAFF

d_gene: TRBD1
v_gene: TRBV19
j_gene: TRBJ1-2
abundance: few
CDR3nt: TGTGCCAGCAGGCGGACAGGGGTGATGAGCTATGGCTACACCTTC
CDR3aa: CASRRTGVMSYGYTF

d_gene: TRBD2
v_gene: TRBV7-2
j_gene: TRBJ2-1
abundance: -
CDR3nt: TGTGCCAGCAGCTTAGACGGGCGGGAGGTCCCCAAGAATGAGCAGTTCTTC
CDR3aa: CASSLDGREVPKNEQFF

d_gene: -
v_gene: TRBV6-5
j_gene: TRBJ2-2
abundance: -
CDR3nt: TGTGCCAGCAGTTACTCGACAGGAGCCGGGGAGCTGTTTTTT
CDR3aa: CASSYSTGAGELFF

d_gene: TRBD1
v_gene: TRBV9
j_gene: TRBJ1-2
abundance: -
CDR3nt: TGTGCCAGCAGCGTAATAACAGGGGGAGGTGGCTACACCTTC
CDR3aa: CASSVITGGGGYTF

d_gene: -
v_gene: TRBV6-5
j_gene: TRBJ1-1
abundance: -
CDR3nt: TGTGCCAGCAGGAGGGGGGGGGACACTGAAGCTTTCTTT
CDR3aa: CASRRGGDTEAFF

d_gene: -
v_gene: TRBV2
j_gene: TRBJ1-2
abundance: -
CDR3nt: TGTGCCAGCAGTGCTTCGGGGATCTATGGCTACACCTTC
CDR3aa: CASSASGIYGYTF

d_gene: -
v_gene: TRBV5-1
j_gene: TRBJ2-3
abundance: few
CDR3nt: TGCGCCAGCAGCTTGGGGCGCATCCCCCGTATTATCGACGGGGATACGCAGTATTTT
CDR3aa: CASSLGRIPRIIDGDTQYF

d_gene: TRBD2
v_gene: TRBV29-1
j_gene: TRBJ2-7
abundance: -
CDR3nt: TGCAGCGTTACCCCCTCGCTAGCGGGAGGGTACGAGCAGTACTTC
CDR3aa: CSVTPSLAGGYEQYF

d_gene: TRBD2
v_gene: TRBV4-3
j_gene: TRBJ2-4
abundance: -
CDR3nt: TGCGCCAGCAGCCAAGACCGGACTAGCGGGACTTTAGCCAAAAACATTCAGTACTTC
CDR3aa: CASSQDRTSGTLAKNIQYF

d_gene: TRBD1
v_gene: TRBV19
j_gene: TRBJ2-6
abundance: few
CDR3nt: TGTGCCAGTAGTATCGGGGACAGGGGGTTGGGCTCTGGGGCCAACGTCCTGACTTTC
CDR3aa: CASSIGDRGLGSGANVLTF

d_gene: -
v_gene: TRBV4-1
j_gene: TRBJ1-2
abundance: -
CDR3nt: TGCGCCAGCAGCCAAGTCGGGGGTTATGGCTACACCTTC
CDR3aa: CASSQVGGYGYTF

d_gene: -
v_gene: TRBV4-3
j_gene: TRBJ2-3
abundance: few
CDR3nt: TGCGCCAGCAGCCAAGATCCGCCAGGCTCGTTTAATACGCAGTATTTT
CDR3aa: CASSQDPPGSFNTQYF

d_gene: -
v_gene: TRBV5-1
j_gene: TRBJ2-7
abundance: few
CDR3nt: TGCGCCAGCAGCTTCCAACAGGGTTCGGGCGAGCAGTACTTC
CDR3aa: CASSFQQGSGEQYF

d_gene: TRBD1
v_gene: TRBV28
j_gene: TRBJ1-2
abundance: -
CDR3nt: TGTGCCAGCAGCCAGGGACAGGGCGAAGGCTACACCTTC
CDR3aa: CASSQGQGEGYTF

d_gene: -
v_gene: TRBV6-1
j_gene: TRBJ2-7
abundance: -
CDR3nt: TGTGCCAGCAGTGAAGCGGACAGCTCCTACGAGCAGTACTTC
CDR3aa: CASSEADSSYEQYF